These 9 T cell receptor beta chains came from one sample sequenced in a study of cytomegalovirus exposure and HLA in healthy donors. PCR involved 60 Vbeta and 13 Jbeta primers. Produced via immunoSEQ multiplex PCR; TCRdb's table is partial and in-frame only. This table has about 160,000 clones, roughly 80% appearing once. Sequences were obtained from PBMCs. These receptors all come from a woman aged 25 to 39 in good health and CMV-seropositive.

V is TRBV2 and J is TRBJ1-1, with TRBD1 as a possible D gene (5 bases). V shed 8 bases and J shed 3 bases, with 7 bases lying between them. Germline CDR1 reads SNHLY; CDR2 reads FYNNEI. The CDR3 length is 11 residues. The CDR3 reads CASRRDTEAFF. The CDR3 region has the DNA TGTGCCAGCCGCAGGGACACTGAAGCTTTCTTT.

The gene calls are TRBV28 and TRBJ2-7; a possible D gene is TRBD2 (7 bases). The V gene lost 3 bases and the J gene lost 3 bases, with 9 bases spanning the gap. Germline assignment: CDR1 MDHEN and CDR2 SYDVKM. This CDR3 region has 13 residues. CDR3: CASSLGGGYEQYF. CDR3 sequence (DNA): TGTGCCAGCAGTTTGGGAGGGGGCTACGAGCAGTACTTC.

This clone showed up just a few times. The chain uses TRBV7-3 and TRBJ2-1, with 9 positions matching TRBD2. This CDR3 is built from 14 residues. Germline CDR1 reads SGHTA; CDR2 reads FQGTGA. With V trimmed by 3 bases and J by 7 bases, 4 bases remained unmatched. CDR3 sequence: CASSFAGGRNEQFF. The CDR3 DNA follows: TGTGCCAGCAGCTTCGCGGGGGGGAGGAATGAGCAGTTCTTC.

The rearrangement joins TRBV2 to TRBJ2-6; D is unresolved. CDR3 size: 15 residues. Looked up from germline, CDR1 is SNHLY and CDR2 is FYNNEI. V was clipped by 8 bases and J by 0 bases, with 11 bases between them. The CDR3 bases are TGTGCCAGCGCCTTTTTGCGCTCTGGGGCCAACGTCCTGACTTTC. Encoded protein: CASAFLRSGANVLTF.

This chain links TRBV6-4 with TRBJ2-3; TRBD2 agrees at 13 bases. Trimming cost V 2 bases and J 4 bases; bases outside gene matches: 0. CDR1 and CDR2 (germline): MRHNA, SNTAGT. The CDR3 consists of 15 residues. The CDR3 DNA sequence: TGTGCCAGCAGTGACACTAGCGGGGGGGCAGATACGCAGTATTTT. This encodes CASSDTSGGADTQYF.

This chain links TRBV7-9 with TRBJ1-5; tentatively, D is TRBD1 (5 bases). This CDR3 spans 14 amino acids. Germline V gene sequence: CDR1 SEHNR, CDR2 FQNEAQ (reference sequence). Trimming removed 1 base from V and 7 bases from J, with 11 bases in between. This chain's CDR3 is CASSLEGVGQPQHF. In DNA, the CDR3 is TGTGCCAGCAGCTTAGAAGGGGTGGGCCAGCCCCAGCATTTT.

The chain recombines TRBV27 with TRBJ1-6; weak D call: TRBD1 (6 bases). The germline V gene has CDR1 MNHEY and CDR2 SMNVEV (reference sequence). This CDR3 has 12 amino acids. Trimming removed 1 base at V and 13 bases at J, with 8 bases between. CDR3 residues: CASSLLRGPLHF. In DNA, the CDR3 is TGTGCCAGCAGTTTATTAAGGGGGCCCCTCCACTTT.

The CDR3 is CSVGPDRVRWNEQFF. CDR3 DNA: TGCAGCGTTGGGCCAGACAGGGTTAGATGGAATGAGCAGTTCTTC. The chain carries TRBV29-1 and TRBJ2-1; the match to TRBD1 covers 7 bases. CDR3 length: 15 amino acids. Trimming took 4 bases from V and 7 from J; bases not matched to a gene: 13. Germline CDR1 SQVTM, CDR2 ANQGSEA.

This clone was counted once. The DNA of the CDR3 is TGTGCCAGCAGCTTCCCCGGAACCCCCTCCGGGACTAGCGGGGGGGAGACCCAGTACTTC. Protein sequence: CASSFPGTPSGTSGGETQYF. This chain uses TRBV5-4 with TRBJ2-5, with 15 nucleotides matching TRBD2. J was trimmed by 5 bases and V by 2 bases; bases with no gene match: 16. Germline V lookup: CDR1 SGHNT, CDR2 YYREEE (reference sequence). The CDR3 contains 20 residues.